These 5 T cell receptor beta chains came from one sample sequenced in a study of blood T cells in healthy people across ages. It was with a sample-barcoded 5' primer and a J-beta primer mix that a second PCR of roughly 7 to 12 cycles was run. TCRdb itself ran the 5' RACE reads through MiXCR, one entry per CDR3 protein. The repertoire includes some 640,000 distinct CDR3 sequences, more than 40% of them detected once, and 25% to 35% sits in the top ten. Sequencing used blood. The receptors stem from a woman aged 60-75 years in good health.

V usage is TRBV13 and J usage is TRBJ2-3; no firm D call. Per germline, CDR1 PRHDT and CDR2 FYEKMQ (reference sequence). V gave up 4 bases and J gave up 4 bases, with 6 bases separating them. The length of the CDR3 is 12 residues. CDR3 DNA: TGTGCCAGCAGCTCGAACGCAGATACGCAGTATTTT. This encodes CASSSNADTQYF.

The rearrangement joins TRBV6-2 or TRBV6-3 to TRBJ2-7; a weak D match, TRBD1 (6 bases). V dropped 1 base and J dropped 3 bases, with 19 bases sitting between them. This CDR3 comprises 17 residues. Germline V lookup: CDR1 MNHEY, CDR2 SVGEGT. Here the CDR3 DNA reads TGTGCCAGCAGTTACTACCCAACCGACAGGCCTAACTACGAGCAGTACTTC. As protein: CASSYYPTDRPNYEQYF.

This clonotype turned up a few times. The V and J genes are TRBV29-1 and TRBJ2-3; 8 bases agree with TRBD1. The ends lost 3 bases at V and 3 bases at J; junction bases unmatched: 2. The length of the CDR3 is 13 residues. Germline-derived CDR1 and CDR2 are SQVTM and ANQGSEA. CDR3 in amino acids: CSVEDRVTDTQYF. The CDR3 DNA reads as TGCAGCGTTGAGGACAGGGTAACAGATACGCAGTATTTT.

Here the CDR3 reads CASSLRRVVPDTQYF. CDR3 nucleotide sequence: TGTGCCAGCAGCTTAAGAAGGGTGGTCCCAGATACGCAGTATTTT. This sequence joins TRBV7-2 and TRBJ2-3; D unresolved. Trimming removed 2 bases from V and 4 bases from J, with 13 bases in between. Germline V gene data show CDR1 as SGHTA and CDR2 as FQGNSA. This CDR3 contains 15 residues.

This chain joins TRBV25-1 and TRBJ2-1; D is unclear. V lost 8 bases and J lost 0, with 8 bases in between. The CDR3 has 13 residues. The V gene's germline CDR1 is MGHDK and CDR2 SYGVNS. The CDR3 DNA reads TGTGCCAGCGACGGTAGCTCCTACAATGAGCAGTTCTTC. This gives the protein CASDGSSYNEQFF.